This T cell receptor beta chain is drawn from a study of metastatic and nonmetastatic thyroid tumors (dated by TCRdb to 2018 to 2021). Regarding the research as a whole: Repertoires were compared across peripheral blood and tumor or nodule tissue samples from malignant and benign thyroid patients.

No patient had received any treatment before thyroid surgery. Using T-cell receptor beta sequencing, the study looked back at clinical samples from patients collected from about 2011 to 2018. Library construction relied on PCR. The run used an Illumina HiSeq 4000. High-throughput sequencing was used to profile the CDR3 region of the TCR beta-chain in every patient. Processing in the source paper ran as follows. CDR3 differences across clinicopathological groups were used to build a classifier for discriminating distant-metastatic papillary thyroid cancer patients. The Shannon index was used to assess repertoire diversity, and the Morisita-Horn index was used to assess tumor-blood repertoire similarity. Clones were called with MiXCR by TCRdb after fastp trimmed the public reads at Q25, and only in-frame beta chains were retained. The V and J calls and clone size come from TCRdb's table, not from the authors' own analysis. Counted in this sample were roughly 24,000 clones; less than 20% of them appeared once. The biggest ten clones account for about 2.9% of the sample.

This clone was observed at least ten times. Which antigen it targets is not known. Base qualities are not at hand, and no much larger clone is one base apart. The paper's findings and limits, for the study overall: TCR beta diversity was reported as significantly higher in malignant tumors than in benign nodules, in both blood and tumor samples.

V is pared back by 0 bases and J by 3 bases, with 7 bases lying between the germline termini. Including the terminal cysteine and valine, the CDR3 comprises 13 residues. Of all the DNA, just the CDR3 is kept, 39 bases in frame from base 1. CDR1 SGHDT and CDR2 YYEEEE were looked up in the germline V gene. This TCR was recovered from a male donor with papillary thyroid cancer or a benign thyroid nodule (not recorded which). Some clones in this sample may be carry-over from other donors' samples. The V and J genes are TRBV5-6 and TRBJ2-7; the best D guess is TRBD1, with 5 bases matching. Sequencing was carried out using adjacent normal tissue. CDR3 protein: CASSLGQHYEQYV. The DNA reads TGTGCCAGCAGCTTGGGACAGCACTACGAGCAGTACGTC.